The clone carrying this T cell receptor beta chain was seen ten or more times. The CDR3 has 15 residues. Between the trimmed V and J ends, which lost 5 bases and 1 base, there was a span of 11 bases. These data come from a study of T-cell reconstitution after alpha-beta-depleted transplantation in children. Unique molecular identifiers were incorporated during preparation of the TCRbeta library. One entry per CDR3 protein, called by TCRdb with MiXCR from the PCR reads. The sample lists about 410,000 distinct CDR3 sequences, approximately 20% occurring once. The chain links TRBV12-3 or TRBV12-4 to TRBJ2-2; D is undetermined. This specimen consisted of PBMCs from the stem cell graft donor, obtained from the stem cell graft. The clonotype comes from a human donor who donated a stem cell graft to a child with acute myeloid leukemia. This chain's CDR3 is CASSRLAENTGELFF. CDR3 coding DNA: TGTGCCAGCAGTAGACTGGCGGAGAACACCGGGGAGCTGTTTTTT.